What follows is one T cell receptor beta chain and its context. A junction end diverges from the germline sequence, so it may reflect a read error. This sample also contains other DNA sequences that code for the same CDR3. This sample is part of a study of control samples from healthy donors and cancer patients. The data were produced by immunoSEQ multiplex PCR, yet TCRdb's version contains in-frame clones alone and is incomplete. The repertoire holds about 52,000 clones, with over 85% as singletons. CDR1 is MNHNS, CDR2 SASEGT, per germline. The CDR3 loop spans 16 amino acids. The chain carries TRBV6-1 and TRBJ2-3; the D gene is possibly TRBD1 (5 bases). This TCR was sampled from a man aged 25 to 45 in good health. The source material was blood. CDR3: CASSQGVSLSTDTQYF. DNA of the CDR3: TGTGCCAGCAGTCAAGGGGTATCCCTTAGCACGGATACGCAGTATTTT.